Below are 3 T cell receptor beta chains sequenced from a single sample in a study of blood T cells in healthy people across ages. The authors ran a second PCR of about 6 to 11 cycles using a sample-barcoded 5' primer and a J-beta primer mix. Using its own MiXCR run on the 5' RACE reads, TCRdb lists one record per CDR3 protein. The top ten hold over 3.5% of the sample, which has about 1.5 million distinct CDR3 sequences, less than 45% seen once. The source material was blood. Receptors originate from a woman younger than 30 in good health.

Concerning this clonotype itself: Its ends do not fully match the called genes, so a read error is possible. The chain is built from TRBV6-2 or TRBV6-3 and TRBJ2-7, with 9 bases lining up with TRBD2. Germline V gives CDR1 MNHEY, CDR2 SVGEGT. The CDR3 runs to 13 residues. The CDR3 reads CTSTLGLAREQYF. In DNA, the CDR3 is TGTACCAGCACTTTGGGACTAGCTCGGGAGCAGTACTTC.

This clonotype was seen many times. The chain joins TRBV6-6 to TRBJ2-1, with D tentatively TRBD2 (5 bases). V was pared by 6 bases and J by 5 bases, with 8 bases between. The CDR3 has 12 amino acids. Germline assignment: CDR1 MNHNY and CDR2 SVGAGI (reference sequence). The CDR3 is CASRAEHNEQFF. The CDR3 coding sequence is TGTGCCAGCAGAGCGGAGCACAATGAGCAGTTCTTC.

This clonotype was observed a handful of times. This chain links TRBV29-1 with TRBJ1-1; D is uncertain. The germline V gene has CDR1 SQVTM and CDR2 ANQGSEA. V was shortened by 0 bases and J by 1 base, with 6 bases between the two germline ends. This CDR3 is 13 amino acids long. The CDR3 nucleotides read TGCAGCGTTGAAGAGCGACAGAACACTGAAGCTTTCTTT. Translating it yields CSVEERQNTEAFF.